This record concerns one T cell receptor beta chain sequence. Its antigen is unidentified. Following a re-call of the 5' RACE reads, TCRdb has one entry per CDR3 protein and lacks DNA. The sample data list approximately 400,000 distinct CDR3 sequences. One blood sample of 2 to 2.5 ml was taken from each donor. This record belongs to a study of monozygotic twins with inflammatory bowel disease. The CDR3 length is 15 residues. Study-level points and caveats: Ultimately, a single strong signal or clonotype associated with IBD was not supported. Lower TCRbeta diversity (inverse Simpson) was seen in IBD patients than in healthy co-twins.

The rearrangement uses TRBV12-3 or TRBV12-4 and TRBJ2-1; as DNA is missing, the TRBD2 call by TCRdb cannot be tested. Sequencing used blood. This sequence originates from a human donor with ulcerative colitis or Crohn's disease, or a healthy co-twin of an affected twin (not recorded which). The CDR3 sequence: CASSSAGLAGYEQFF.